These T cell receptor beta chains were read from a single sample in a study of OX40 agonist ivuxolimab in advanced cancers. Libraries were prepared by immunoSEQ multiplex PCR; TCRdb keeps only in-frame clonotypes and omits some of them. The sample records about 84,000 clones, roughly nine tenths being singletons. This specimen was CD4+ or CD8+ T cells sorted from blood, taken in a trial of the OX40 agonist ivuxolimab. The source is an adult with an advanced solid tumor such as melanoma, head and neck, liver or kidney cancer. Each CDR3 is given without its conserved first and last residue. Size tells how often a clone was seen (once, few, many) or the class of an expanded clone, and some rows leave it out.

V gene | clone size | CDR3 protein
TRBV4-2 | - | ASSQDGGQGADTQY
TRBV5-4 | - | ASSPRASVTANTGELF
TRBV5-1 | - | ASSLSGLAEAF
TRBV6-6 | - | ASSDHRFSQSEQY
TRBV10-3 | - | AISAIGGDTEAF
TRBV15 | - | ATSILWTGSNQPQH
TRBV9 | - | ASSVDGPRGPNNEQF
TRBV25-1 | - | ASSDHESRVLQF
TRBV9 | - | ASSVASGGPPGNEQF
TRBV19 | - | ASSIRRGMNTEAF
TRBV11-2 | - | ASSFEQDYEQY
TRBV9 | - | ASSVEGGQGLREQY
TRBV7-2 | - | ASSPEDRVTDTQY
TRBV14 | - | ASSQLGTGGYT
TRBV9 | - | ASSVAAGELF
TRBV9 | - | ASSVAVSVPNEQF
TRBV2 | few | ASRAHRGPGNQPQH
TRBV30 | - | AWSVQGNEQF
TRBV6-5 | - | ASSQTGEGGEQF
TRBV18 | few | ASSPLRDEAF
TRBV7-3 | - | ASSPVPRGGGYT
TRBV28 | - | ASSLGGTGKNIQY
TRBV11-2 | once | ASSLPGQGSYEQY
TRBV5-4 | - | ASSLGGATTSLYEQY
TRBV19 | - | ASSIIFSNQPQH
TRBV7-2 | - | ASSLTGNTEAF
TRBV19 | - | ASLKRGSEAF
TRBV10-1 | - | ASRPENTGELF
TRBV29-1 | - | SASTMTALSTDTQY
TRBV7-3 | - | ASSPAGTGKHNEQF
TRBV5-1 | - | ASSLRTGLDEKLF
TRBV29-1 | - | SVGQGGSSYEQY
TRBV28 | - | AAKSLGLSTTWGSSGNTIY
TRBV7-2 | - | ASSLVPAGGTDTQY
TRBV23-1 | once | ASSRRPGYT
TRBV7-2 | - | ASSFQGYGTEAF
TRBV5-4 | - | ASRGANTDTQY
TRBV10-3 | - | AIRGARGASYEQY
TRBV10-3 | few | AIGAGTGDEKLF
TRBV5-6 | - | ASSVTGLETQY
TRBV29-1 | - | SVLQMNRGETQY
TRBV19 | - | ASGSLWDSYGYT
TRBV11-2 | - | ASSLTSGVRGGEQF